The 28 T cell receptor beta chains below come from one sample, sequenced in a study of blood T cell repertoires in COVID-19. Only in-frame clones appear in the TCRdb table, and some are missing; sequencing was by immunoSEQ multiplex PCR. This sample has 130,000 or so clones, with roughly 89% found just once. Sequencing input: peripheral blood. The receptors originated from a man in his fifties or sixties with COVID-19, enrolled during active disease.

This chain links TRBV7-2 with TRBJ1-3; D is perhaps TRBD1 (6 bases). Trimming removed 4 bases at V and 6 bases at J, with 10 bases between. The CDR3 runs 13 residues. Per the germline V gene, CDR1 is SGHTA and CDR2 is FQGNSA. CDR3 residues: CASSSGHLNTIYF. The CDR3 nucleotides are TGTGCCAGCAGCTCGGGACACTTAAACACCATATATTTT.

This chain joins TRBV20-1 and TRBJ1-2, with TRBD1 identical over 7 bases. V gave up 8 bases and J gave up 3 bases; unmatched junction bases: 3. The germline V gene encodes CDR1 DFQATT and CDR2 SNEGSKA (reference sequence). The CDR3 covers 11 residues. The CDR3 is CSTGTDYGYTF. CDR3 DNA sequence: TGCAGTACAGGGACAGACTATGGCTACACCTTC.

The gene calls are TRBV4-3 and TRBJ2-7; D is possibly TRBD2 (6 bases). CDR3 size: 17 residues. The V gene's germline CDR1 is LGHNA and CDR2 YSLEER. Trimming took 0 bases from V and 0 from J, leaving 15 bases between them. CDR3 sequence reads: CASSQERGRGSSYEQYF. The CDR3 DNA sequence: TGCGCCAGCAGCCAAGAAAGAGGGCGGGGCAGCTCCTACGAGCAGTACTTC.

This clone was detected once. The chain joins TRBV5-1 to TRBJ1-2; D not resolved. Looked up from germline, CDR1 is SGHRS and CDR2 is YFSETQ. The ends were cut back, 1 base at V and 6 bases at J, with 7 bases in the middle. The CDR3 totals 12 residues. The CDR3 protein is CASSLMGDGYTF. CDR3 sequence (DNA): TGCGCCAGCAGCTTGATGGGAGATGGCTACACCTTC.

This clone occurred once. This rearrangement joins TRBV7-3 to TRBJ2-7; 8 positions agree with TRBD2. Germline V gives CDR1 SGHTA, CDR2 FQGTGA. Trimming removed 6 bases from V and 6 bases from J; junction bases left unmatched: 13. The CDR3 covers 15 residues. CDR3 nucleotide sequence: TGTGCCAGCAGTCCTCAGCCAGGGGCGGGGGGCGAGCAGTACTTC. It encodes CASSPQPGAGGEQYF.

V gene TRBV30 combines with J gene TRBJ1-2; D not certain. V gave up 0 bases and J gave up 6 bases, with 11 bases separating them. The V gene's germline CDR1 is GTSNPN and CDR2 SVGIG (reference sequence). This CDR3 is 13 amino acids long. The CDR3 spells CAWSVGRQDGYTF. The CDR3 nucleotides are TGTGCCTGGAGTGTAGGCCGCCAGGATGGCTACACCTTC. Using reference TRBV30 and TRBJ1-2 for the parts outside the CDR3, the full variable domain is SQTIHQWPATLVQPVGSPLSLECTVEGTSNPNLYWYRQAAGRGLQLLFYSVGIGQISSEVPQNLSASRPQDRQFILSSKKLLLSDSGFYLCAWSVGRQDGYTFGSGTRLTVV.

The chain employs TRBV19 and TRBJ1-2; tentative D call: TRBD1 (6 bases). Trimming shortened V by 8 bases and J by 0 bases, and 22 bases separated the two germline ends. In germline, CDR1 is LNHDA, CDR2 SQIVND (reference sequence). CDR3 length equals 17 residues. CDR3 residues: CASYKTTGQGANYGYTF. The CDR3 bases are TGTGCCAGTTATAAAACCACGGGACAAGGGGCTAACTATGGCTACACCTTC.

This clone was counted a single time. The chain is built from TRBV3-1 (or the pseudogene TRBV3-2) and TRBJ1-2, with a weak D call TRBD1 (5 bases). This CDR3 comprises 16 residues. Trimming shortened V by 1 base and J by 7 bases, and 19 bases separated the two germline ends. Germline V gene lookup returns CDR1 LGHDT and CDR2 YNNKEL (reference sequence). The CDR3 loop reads CASSQGSGGGFSGYTF. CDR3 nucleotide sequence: TGTGCCAGCAGCCAAGGGTCGGGGGGAGGCTTTTCTGGCTACACCTTC.

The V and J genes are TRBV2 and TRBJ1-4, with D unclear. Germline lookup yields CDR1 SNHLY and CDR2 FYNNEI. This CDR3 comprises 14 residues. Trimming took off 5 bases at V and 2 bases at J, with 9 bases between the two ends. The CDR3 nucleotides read TGTGCCAGCAGTACTACTGAGACTAATGAAAAACTGTTTTTT. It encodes CASSTTETNEKLFF.

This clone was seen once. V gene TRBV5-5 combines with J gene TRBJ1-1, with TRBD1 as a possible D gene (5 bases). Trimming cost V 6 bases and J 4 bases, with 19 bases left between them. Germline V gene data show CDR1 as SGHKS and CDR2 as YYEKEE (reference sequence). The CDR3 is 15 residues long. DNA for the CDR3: TGTGCCAGCACTAAAGGGGAGATCGGGGGCACTGAAGCTTTCTTT. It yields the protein CASTKGEIGGTEAFF.

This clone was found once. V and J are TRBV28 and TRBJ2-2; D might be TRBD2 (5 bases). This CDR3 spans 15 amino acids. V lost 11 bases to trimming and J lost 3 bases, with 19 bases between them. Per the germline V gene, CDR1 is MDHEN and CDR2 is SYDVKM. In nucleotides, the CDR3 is TGTGCCGGCTCAGCGGCGCCACCATACACCGGGGAGCTGTTTTTT. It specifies CAGSAAPPYTGELFF.

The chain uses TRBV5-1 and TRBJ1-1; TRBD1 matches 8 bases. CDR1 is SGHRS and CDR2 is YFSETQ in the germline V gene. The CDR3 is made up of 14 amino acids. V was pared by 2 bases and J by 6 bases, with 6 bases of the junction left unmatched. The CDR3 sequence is CASSFGQGGAEAFF. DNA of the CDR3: TGCGCCAGCAGCTTCGGACAGGGCGGCGCTGAAGCTTTCTTT.

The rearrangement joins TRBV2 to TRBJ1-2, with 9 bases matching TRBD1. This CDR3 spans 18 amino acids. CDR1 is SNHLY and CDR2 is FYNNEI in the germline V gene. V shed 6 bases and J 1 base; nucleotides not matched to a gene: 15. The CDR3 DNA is TGTGCCAGCAGAGCCGGGACAGGGAGAACCACGGATAACTATGGCTACACCTTC. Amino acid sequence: CASRAGTGRTTDNYGYTF.

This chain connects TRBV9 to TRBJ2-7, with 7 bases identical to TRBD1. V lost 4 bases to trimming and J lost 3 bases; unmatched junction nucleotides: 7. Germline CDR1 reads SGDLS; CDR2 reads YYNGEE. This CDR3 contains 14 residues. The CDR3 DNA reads TGTGCCAGCAGCTATCGGGACAGAAACTACGAGCAGTACTTC. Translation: CASSYRDRNYEQYF.

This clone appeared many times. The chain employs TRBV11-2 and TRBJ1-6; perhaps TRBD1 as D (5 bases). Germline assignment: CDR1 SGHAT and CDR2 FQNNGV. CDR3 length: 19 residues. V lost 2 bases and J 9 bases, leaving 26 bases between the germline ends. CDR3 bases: TGTGCCAGCAGCTTACTCGGGGGGACGACAGTAGGGATGGGTTCACCCCTCCACTTT. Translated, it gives CASSLLGGTTVGMGSPLHF.

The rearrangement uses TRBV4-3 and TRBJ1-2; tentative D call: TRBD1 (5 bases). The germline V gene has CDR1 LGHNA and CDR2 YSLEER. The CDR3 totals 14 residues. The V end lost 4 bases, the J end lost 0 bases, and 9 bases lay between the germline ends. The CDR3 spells CASSPDSSNYGYTF. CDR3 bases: TGCGCCAGCAGCCCTGACAGTTCTAACTATGGCTACACCTTC.

In DNA form, the CDR3 reads TGCGCCAGCAGCCCCGCGACAGGTAGCAATGAAAAACTGTTTTTT. Its translation: CASSPATGSNEKLFF. The chain employs TRBV5-1 and TRBJ1-4; tentatively, D is TRBD1 (6 bases). CDR1 is SGHRS, CDR2 YFSETQ, per germline. The germline V and J ends were trimmed by 4 bases and 5 bases, with 15 bases remaining between them. CDR3 length equals 15 residues. The whole variable domain, remainder taken from reference TRBV5-1 and TRBJ1-4, is KAGVTQTPRYLIKTRGQQVTLSCSPISGHRSVSWYQQTPGQGLQFLFEYFSETQRNKGNFPGRFSGRQFSNSRSEMNVSTLELGDSALYLCASSPATGSNEKLFFGSGTQLSVL.

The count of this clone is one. The CDR3 region has the DNA TGTGCCAGCAGCTCCCTAGCGGGGACTAGCACAGATACGCAGTATTTT. Translated: CASSSLAGTSTDTQYF. The chain is built from TRBV7-2 and TRBJ2-3, with 9 bases that match TRBD2. The germline V gene has CDR1 SGHTA and CDR2 FQGNSA. V lost 4 bases and J lost 0; bases outside the gene matches: 5. The CDR3 sequence is 16 residues long.

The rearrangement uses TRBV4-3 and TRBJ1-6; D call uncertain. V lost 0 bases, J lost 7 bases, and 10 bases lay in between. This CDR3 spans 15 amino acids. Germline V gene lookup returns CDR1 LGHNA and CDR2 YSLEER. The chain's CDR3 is CASSQDLQTNSPLHF. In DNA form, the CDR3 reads TGCGCCAGCAGCCAAGATTTGCAGACAAATTCACCCCTCCACTTT.

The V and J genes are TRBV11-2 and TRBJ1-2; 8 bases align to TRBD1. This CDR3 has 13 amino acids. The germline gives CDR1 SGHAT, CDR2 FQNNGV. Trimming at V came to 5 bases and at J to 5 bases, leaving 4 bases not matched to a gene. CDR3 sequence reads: CASSRDRPYGYTF. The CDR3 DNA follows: TGTGCCAGCAGCCGGGACAGGCCATATGGCTACACCTTC.

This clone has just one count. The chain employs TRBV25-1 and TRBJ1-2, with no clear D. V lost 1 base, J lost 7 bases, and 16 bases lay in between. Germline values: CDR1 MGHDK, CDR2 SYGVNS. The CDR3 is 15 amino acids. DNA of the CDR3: TGTGCCAGCAGTGAATCGGGTCCTCCCGTAGGTGGCTACACCTTC. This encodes CASSESGPPVGGYTF.

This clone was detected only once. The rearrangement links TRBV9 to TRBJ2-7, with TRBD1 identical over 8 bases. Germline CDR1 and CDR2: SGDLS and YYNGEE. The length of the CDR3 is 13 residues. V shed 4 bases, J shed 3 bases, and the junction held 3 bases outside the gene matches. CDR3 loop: CASSKQGGYEQYF. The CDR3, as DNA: TGTGCCAGCAGCAAACAGGGGGGCTACGAGCAGTACTTC.

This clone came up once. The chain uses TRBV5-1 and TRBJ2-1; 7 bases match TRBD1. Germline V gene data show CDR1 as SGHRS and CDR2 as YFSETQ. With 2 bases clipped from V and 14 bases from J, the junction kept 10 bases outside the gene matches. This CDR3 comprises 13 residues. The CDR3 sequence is CASSLRQGESKFF. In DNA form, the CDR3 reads TGCGCCAGCAGCTTAAGACAGGGAGAGAGCAAGTTCTTC.

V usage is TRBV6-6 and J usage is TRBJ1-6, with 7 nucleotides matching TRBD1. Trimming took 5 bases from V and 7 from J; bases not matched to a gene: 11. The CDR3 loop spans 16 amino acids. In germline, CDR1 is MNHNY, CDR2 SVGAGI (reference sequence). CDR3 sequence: CASSRQGIVGNSPLHF. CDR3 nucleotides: TGTGCCAGCAGTCGACAGGGCATAGTTGGCAATTCACCCCTCCACTTT.

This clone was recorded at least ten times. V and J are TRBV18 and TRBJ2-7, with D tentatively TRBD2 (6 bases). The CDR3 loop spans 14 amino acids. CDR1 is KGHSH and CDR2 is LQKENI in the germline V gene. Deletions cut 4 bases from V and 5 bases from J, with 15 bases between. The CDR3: CASSQPGRIHEQYF. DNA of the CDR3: TGTGCCAGCTCACAGCCGGGGAGGATACACGAGCAGTACTTC.

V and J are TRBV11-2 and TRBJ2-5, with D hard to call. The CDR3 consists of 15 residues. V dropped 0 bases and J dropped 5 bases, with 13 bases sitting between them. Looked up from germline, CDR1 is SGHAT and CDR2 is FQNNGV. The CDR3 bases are TGTGCCAGCAGCTTAGATCCCTTCACCGGGGAGACCCAGTACTTC. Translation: CASSLDPFTGETQYF.

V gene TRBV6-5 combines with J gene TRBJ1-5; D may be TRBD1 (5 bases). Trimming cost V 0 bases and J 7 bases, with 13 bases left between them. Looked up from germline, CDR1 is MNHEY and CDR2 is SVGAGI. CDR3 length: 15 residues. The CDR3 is CASSYSKGVGQPQHF. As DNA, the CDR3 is TGTGCCAGCAGTTACTCGAAAGGGGTAGGACAGCCCCAGCATTTT.

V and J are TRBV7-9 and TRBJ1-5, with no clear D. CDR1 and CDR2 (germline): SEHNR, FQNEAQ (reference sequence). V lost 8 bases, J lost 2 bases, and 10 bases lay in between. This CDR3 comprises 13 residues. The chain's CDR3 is CASGLTGNQPQHF. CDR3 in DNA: TGTGCCAGCGGGTTAACAGGCAATCAGCCCCAGCATTTT.